The TCR beta chain described here comes from a study of blood T cell repertoires in COVID-19. Study as a whole: From the United States, Italy and Spain came samples of acute and convalescent COVID-19.

The V and J ends lost 5 bases and 14 bases respectively, with 16 bases between them. The germline V gene has CDR1 SGHDN and CDR2 FVKESK. The CDR3 is 12 amino acids. Per the original methods: Reference gene primer amplification gave estimated nucleated cell counts. Assay: immunoSEQ multiplex PCR; the TCRdb copy retains only in-frame clones and omits some. V and J calls and clone size are given by that table; D and trimming were obtained from the DNA. This sample has approximately 230,000 clones, with roughly 84% found just once. This clone was seen repeatedly, ten times or more. The rearrangement joins TRBV14 to TRBJ2-1, with a weak D call TRBD2 (5 bases). The sample consisted of peripheral blood. The receptor comes from a woman aged 40-49 years with active or convalescent COVID-19. The CDR3 here is CASSIGPGTKFF. The CDR3 coding sequence is TGTGCCAGCAGCATCGGCCCGGGAACTAAGTTCTTC.